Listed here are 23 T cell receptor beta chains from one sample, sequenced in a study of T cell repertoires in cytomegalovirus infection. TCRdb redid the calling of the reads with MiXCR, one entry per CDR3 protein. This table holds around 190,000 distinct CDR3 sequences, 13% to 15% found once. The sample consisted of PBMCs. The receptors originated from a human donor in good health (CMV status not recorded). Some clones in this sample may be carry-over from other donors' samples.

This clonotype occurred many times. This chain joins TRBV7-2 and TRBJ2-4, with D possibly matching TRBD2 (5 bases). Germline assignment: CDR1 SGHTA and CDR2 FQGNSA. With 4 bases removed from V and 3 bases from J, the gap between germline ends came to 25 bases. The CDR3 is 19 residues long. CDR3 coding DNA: TGTGCCAGCAGCTCCCCCTTGGGAAGTCGGCGCGGAGGCAAAAACATTCAGTACTTC. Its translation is CASSSPLGSRRGGKNIQYF.

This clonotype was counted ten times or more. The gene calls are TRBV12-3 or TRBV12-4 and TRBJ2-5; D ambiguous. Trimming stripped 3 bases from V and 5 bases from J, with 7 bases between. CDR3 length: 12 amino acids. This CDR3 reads CASSLTGETQYF. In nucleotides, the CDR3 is TGTGCCAGCAGTTTGACTGGTGAGACCCAGTACTTC.

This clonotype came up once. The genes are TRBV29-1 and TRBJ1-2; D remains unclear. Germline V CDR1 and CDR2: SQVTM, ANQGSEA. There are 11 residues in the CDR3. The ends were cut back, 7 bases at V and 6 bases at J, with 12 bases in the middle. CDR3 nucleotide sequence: TGCAGCGCCTTACGGGGTGATGGCTACACCTTC. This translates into CSALRGDGYTF.

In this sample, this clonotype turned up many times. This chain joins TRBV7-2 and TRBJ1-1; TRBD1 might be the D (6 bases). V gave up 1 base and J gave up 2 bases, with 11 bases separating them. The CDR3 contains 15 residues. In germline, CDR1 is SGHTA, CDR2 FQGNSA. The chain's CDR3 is CASSLGGASNTEAFF. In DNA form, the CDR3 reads TGTGCCAGCAGCTTAGGGGGGGCGAGTAACACTGAAGCTTTCTTT.

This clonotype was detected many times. CDR3 nucleotide sequence: TGTGCCAGCAGCTTACTCGGGACCCCCGGGCAGACCCAGTACTTC. Translating it yields CASSLLGTPGQTQYF. This chain links TRBV7-2 with TRBJ2-5; D assignment may be TRBD1 or TRBD2 (5 bases each). The CDR3 is made up of 15 amino acids. Trimming shortened V by 2 bases and J by 6 bases, and 16 bases separated the two germline ends. Germline V gives CDR1 SGHTA, CDR2 FQGNSA.

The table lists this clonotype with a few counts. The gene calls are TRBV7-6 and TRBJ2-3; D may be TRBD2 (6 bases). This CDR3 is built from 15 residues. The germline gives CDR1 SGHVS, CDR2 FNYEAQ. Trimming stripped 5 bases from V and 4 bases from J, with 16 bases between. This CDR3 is CASSAGTPGADTQYF. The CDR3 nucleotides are TGTGCCAGCAGCGCGGGGACCCCCGGGGCAGATACGCAGTATTTT.

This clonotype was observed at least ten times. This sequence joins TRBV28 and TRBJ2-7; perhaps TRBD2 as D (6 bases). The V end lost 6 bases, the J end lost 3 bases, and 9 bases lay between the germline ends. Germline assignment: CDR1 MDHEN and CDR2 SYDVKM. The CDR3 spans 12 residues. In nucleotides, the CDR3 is TGTGCCAGCAGGGGAGGAAACTACGAGCAGTACTTC. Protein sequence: CASRGGNYEQYF.

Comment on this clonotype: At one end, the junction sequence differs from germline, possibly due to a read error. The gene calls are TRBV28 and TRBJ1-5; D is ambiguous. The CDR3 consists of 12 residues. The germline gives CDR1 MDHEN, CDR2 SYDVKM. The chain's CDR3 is CASSSRNQPQRF. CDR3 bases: TGTGCCAGCAGTTCAAGGAATCAGCCCCAGCGTTTT.

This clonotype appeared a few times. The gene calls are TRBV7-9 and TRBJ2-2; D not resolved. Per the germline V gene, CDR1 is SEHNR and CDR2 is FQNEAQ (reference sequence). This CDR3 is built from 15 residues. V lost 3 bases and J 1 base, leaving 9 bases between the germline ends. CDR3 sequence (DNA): TGTGCCAGCAGCTTGTGGCAGGTGAACACCGGGGAGCTGTTTTTT. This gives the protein CASSLWQVNTGELFF.

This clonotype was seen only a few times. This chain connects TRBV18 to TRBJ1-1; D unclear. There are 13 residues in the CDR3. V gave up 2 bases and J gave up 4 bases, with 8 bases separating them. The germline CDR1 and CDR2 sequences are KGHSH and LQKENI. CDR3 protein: CASSPNTATEAFF. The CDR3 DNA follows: TGTGCCAGCTCACCAAACACTGCCACTGAAGCTTTCTTT.

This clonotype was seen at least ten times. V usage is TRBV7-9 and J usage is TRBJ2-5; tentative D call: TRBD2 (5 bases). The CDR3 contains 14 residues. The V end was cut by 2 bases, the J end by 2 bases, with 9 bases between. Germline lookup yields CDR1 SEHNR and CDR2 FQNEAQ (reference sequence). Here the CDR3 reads CASSLNPGQETQYF. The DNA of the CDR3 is TGTGCCAGCAGCTTAAATCCGGGGCAAGAGACCCAGTACTTC.

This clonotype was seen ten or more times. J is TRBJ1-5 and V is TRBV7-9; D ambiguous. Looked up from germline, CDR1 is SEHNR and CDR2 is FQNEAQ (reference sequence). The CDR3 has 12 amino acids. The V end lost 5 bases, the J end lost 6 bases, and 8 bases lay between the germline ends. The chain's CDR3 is CASSPGGQPQHF. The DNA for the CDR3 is TGTGCCAGCAGCCCGGGAGGTCAGCCCCAGCATTTT.

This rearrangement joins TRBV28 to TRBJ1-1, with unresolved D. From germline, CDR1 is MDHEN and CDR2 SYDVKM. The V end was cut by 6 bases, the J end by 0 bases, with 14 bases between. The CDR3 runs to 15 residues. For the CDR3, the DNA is TGTGCCAGCAGCTTTCCCCCAGGAATGAACACTGAAGCTTTCTTT. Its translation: CASSFPPGMNTEAFF. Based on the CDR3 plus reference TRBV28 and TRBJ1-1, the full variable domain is DVKVTQSSRYLVKRTGEKVFLECVQDMDHENMFWYRQDPGLGLRLIYFSYDVKMKEKGDIPEGYSVSREKKERFSLILESASTNQTSMYLCASSFPPGMNTEAFFGQGTRLTVV.

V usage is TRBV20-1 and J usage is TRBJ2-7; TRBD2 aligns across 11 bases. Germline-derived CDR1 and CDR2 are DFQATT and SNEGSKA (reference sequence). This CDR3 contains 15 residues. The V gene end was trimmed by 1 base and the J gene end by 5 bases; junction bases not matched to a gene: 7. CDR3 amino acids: CSARVFTSGSNEQYF. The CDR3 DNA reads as TGCAGTGCTAGAGTCTTTACTAGCGGGAGCAACGAGCAGTACTTC.

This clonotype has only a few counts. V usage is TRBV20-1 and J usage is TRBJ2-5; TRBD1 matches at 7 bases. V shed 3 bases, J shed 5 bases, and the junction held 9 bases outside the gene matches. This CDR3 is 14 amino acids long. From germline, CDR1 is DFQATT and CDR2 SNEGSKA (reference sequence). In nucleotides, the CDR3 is TGCAGTGCTAGGGACCGACAGGGTCCGGAGACCCAGTACTTC. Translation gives CSARDRQGPETQYF.

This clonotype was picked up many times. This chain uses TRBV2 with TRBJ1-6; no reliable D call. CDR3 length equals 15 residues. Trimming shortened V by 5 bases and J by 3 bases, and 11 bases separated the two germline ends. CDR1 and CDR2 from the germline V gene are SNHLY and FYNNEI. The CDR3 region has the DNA TGTGCCAGCAGTTTGTCGAGAAACTATAATTCACCCCTCCACTTT. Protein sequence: CASSLSRNYNSPLHF.

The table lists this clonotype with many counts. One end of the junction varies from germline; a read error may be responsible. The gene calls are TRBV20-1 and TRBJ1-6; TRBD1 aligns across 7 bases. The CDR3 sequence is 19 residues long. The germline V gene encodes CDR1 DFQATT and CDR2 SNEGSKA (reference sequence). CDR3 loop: CGAPKTEGTASSYNSPLHF. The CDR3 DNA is TGCGGTGCTCCCAAAACTGAAGGGACAGCGAGCTCCTATAATTCACCCCTCCACTTT.

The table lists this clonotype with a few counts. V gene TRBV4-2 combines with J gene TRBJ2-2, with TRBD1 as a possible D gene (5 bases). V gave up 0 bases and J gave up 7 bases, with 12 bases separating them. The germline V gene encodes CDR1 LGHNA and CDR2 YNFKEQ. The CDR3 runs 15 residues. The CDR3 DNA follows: TGTGCCAGCAGCCAAGATAGGCAGGGCGTCGGGGAGCTGTTTTTT. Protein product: CASSQDRQGVGELFF.

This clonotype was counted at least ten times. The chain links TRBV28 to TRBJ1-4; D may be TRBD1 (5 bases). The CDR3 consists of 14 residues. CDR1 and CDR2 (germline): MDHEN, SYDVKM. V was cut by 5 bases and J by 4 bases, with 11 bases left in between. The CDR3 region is CASSTRQFNEKLFF. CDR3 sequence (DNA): TGTGCCAGCAGTACCCGACAGTTTAATGAAAAACTGTTTTTT.

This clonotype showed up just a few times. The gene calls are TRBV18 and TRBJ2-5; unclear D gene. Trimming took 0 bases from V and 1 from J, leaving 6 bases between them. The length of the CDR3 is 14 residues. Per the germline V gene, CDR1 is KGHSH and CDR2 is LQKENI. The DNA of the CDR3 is TGTGCCAGCTCACCACCGGAGCCCCAAGAGACCCAGTACTTC. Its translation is CASSPPEPQETQYF.

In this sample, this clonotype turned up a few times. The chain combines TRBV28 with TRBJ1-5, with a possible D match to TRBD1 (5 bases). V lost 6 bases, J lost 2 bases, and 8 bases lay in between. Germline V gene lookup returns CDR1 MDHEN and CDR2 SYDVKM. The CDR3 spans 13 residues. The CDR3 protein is CASSREGNQPQHF. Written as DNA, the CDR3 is TGTGCCAGCAGCAGGGAGGGCAATCAGCCCCAGCATTTT. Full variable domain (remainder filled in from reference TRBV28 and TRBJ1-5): DVKVTQSSRYLVKRTGEKVFLECVQDMDHENMFWYRQDPGLGLRLIYFSYDVKMKEKGDIPEGYSVSREKKERFSLILESASTNQTSMYLCASSREGNQPQHFGDGTRLSIL.

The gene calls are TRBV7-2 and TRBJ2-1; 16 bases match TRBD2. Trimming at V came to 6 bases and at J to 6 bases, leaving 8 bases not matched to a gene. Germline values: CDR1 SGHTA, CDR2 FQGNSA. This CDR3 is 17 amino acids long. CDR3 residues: CASRAPGLAGGPNEQFF. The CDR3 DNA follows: TGTGCCAGCAGAGCTCCGGGACTAGCGGGAGGGCCCAATGAGCAGTTCTTC.

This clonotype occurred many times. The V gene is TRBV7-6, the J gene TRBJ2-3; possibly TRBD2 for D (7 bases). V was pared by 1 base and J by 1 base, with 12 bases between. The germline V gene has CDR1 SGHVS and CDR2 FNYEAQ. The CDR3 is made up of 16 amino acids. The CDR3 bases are TGTGCCAGCAGCTTAGGGGCGGGGGCCCGCACAGATACGCAGTATTTT. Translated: CASSLGAGARTDTQYF.